The subject of this entry is one TCR beta chain. Its antigen remains unidentified. Trimming took 5 bases from V and 0 from J, leaving 11 bases between them. Germline V gene sequence: CDR1 MNHNS, CDR2 SASEGT. This CDR3 has 15 amino acids. Treatment meaning: oral pan-JAK inhibitor, 5-10 mg twice daily. Peripheral blood samples and lesional scalp punch biopsies were obtained from alopecia areata patients. The authors extracted RNA and reverse transcribed it into cDNA as the sequencing template. The repertoire was sequenced with immunoSEQ multiplex PCR; TCRdb's copy has only in-frame clones and lacks some. This sample has 180,000 or so clones; roughly 50% occur once, and the top ten carry 10% to 11%. The data are from a study of CD8+ T cells in alopecia areata. Study-wide results and limits: Scalp samples also yield sequences from resident alphabeta T cells of normal skin. Scalp clonality and expanded CD8+ clones among the top 100 showed significant decreases with tofacitinib.

The rearrangement joins TRBV6-1 to TRBJ1-5, with unresolved D. The clonotype originates from a human donor with alopecia areata. Sequencing was performed on CD8+ T cells sorted from blood, taken at week 24, from a patient treated with tofacitinib. CDR3 sequence reads: CASSQDTDSNQPQHF. The CDR3 DNA is TGTGCCAGCAGTCAAGACACGGATAGCAATCAGCCCCAGCATTTT.